What follows describes a single T cell receptor (beta chain). TCRdb keeps only in-frame clones here, not all; method: immunoSEQ multiplex PCR. The table includes 20,000 to 25,000 clones, approximately 91% detected once. The data were taken from a study of OX40 agonist ivuxolimab in advanced cancers. Study as a whole: Patients took ivuxolimab, an agonistic anti-OX40 (CD134) antibody.

V dropped 6 bases and J dropped 0 bases, with 9 bases sitting between them. Germline loops: CDR1 MNHEY, CDR2 SMNVEV (reference sequence). The CDR3 runs 13 residues. Specimen: CD4+ or CD8+ T cells sorted from blood, collected in a trial of the OX40 agonist ivuxolimab. The chain has TRBV27 and TRBJ2-7, with no clear D. This TCR was sampled from an adult with an advanced solid tumor such as melanoma, head and neck, liver or kidney cancer. The CDR3: CASSRAFSYEQYF. In nucleotides, the CDR3 is TGTGCCAGCAGCCGGGCCTTCTCCTACGAGCAGTACTTC.